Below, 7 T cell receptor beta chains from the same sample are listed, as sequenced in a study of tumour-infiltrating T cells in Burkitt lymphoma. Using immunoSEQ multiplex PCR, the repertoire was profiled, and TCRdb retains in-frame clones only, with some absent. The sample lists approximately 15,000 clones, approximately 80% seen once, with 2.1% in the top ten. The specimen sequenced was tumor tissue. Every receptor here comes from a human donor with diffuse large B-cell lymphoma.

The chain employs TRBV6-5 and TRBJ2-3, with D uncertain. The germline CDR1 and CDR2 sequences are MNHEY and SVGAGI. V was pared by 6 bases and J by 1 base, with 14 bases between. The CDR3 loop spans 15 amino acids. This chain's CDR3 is CASRRLSSGTDTQYF. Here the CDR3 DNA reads TGTGCCAGCAGACGACTCAGTTCAGGCACAGATACGCAGTATTTT.

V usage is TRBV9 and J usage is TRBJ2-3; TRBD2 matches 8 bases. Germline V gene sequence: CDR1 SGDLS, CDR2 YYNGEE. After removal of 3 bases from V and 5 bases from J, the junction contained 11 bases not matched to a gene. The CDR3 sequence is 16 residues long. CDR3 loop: CASSAPAGVIIDTQYF. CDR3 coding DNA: TGTGCCAGCAGCGCCCCAGCGGGAGTCATAATAGATACGCAGTATTTT. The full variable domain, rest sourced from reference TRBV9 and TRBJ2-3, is DSGVTQTPKHLITATGQRVTLRCSPRSGDLSVYWYQQSLDQGLQFLIQYYNGEERAKGNILERFSAQQFPDLHSELNLSSLELGDSALYFCASSAPAGVIIDTQYFGPGTRLTVL.

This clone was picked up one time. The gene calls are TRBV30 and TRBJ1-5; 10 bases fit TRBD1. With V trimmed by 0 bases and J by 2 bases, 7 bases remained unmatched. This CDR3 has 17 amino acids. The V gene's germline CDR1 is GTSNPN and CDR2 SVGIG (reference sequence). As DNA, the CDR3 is TGTGCCTGGAGTGTCCCGGGACAGGGGAGCGGCAATCAGCCCCAGCATTTT. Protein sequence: CAWSVPGQGSGNQPQHF.

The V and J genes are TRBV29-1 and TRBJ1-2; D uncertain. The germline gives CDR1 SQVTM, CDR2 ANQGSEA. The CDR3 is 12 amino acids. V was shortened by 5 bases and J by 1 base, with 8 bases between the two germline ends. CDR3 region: CSVSGVNYGYTF. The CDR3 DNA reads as TGCAGCGTTTCGGGTGTTAACTATGGCTACACCTTC.

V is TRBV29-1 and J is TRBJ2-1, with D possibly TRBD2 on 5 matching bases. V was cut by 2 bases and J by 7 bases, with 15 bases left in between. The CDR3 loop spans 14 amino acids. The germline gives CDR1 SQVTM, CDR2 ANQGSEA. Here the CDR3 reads CSVETRGIQNEQFF. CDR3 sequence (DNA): TGCAGCGTTGAAACTAGAGGGATACAGAATGAGCAGTTCTTC.

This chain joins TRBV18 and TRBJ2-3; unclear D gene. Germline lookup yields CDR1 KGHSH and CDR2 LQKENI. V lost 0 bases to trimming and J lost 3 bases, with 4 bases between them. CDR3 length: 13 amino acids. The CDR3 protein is CASSPPATDTQYF. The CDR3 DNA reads TGTGCCAGCTCACCACCGGCGACAGATACGCAGTATTTT.

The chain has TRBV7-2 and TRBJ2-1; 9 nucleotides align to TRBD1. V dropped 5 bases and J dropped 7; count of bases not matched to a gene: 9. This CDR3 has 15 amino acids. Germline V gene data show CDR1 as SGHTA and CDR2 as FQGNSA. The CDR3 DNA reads TGTGCCAGCAGCCCGCGGGACAGGGTTGGGAATGAGCAGTTCTTC. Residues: CASSPRDRVGNEQFF. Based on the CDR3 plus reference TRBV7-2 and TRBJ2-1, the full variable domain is GAGVSQSPSNKVTEKGKDVELRCDPISGHTALYWYRQSLGQGLEFLIYFQGNSAPDKSGLPSDRFSAERTGGSVSTLTIQRTQQEDSAVYLCASSPRDRVGNEQFFGPGTRLTVL.